This TCR beta chain appears in the sequencing data of a study of Graves' ophthalmopathy and Graves' hyperthyroidism. The study amplified TCR beta CDR3 regions using RNA transcripts. Second-round multiplex PCR came after first-round RT-PCR with HTBI primers. MiXCR was run by TCRdb on the multiplex PCR reads, yielding one entry per CDR3 protein. Of about 700,000 distinct CDR3 sequences listed, approximately 40% were seen once; the top ten hold approximately 46%. Comments on this clonotype: With a much larger clone just one base away, this may be a read error.

The CDR3 extends over 12 amino acids. V gave up 7 bases and J gave up 2 bases, with 9 bases separating them. Looked up from germline, CDR1 is ENHRY and CDR2 is SYGVKD. The sequenced sample consisted of peripheral blood. The receptor was isolated from an adult man with Graves' ophthalmopathy. The chain couples TRBV10-3 to TRBJ2-7; D not resolved. CDR3 loop: CAITGTTYEQYF. The DNA of the CDR3 is TGTGCCATCACCGGCACCACCTACGAGCAGTACTTC.